Following are 16 T cell receptor beta chains from one sample sequenced in a study of blood T cell repertoires in COVID-19. TCRdb keeps only in-frame clones here, not all; method: immunoSEQ multiplex PCR. The sample contains more than 15,000 clones, around 90% of which appear only once. Specimen: peripheral blood. The receptors derive from a human donor in a cohort sampled during active COVID-19.

The chain is built from TRBV7-2 and TRBJ1-3, with D unclear. The V gene lost 0 bases and the J gene lost 6 bases, with 12 bases spanning the gap. The CDR3 has 15 amino acids. Germline loops: CDR1 SGHTA, CDR2 FQGNSA. DNA for the CDR3: TGTGCCAGCAGCTTAGCGCTTACAGAAGAAAACACCATATATTTT. It specifies CASSLALTEENTIYF.

The J gene is TRBJ1-1, the V gene TRBV27, with D possibly being TRBD1 (6 bases). This CDR3 is built from 14 residues. V lost 5 bases, J lost 1 base, and 11 bases lay in between. Germline CDR1 reads MNHEY; CDR2 reads SMNVEV (reference sequence). This CDR3 reads CASSPGVSNTEAFF. Written as DNA, the CDR3 is TGTGCCAGCAGTCCAGGGGTCTCGAACACTGAAGCTTTCTTT.

V gene TRBV5-5 combines with J gene TRBJ2-7; no definite D call. V dropped 0 bases and J dropped 6 bases, with 13 bases sitting between them. The CDR3 is made up of 14 amino acids. In germline, CDR1 is SGHKS, CDR2 YYEKEE (reference sequence). CDR3 DNA: TGTGCCAGCAGCTTGGTTGGCGCTAGTTTCGAGCAGTACTTC. Its translation: CASSLVGASFEQYF.

The CDR3 here is CASRLAGSTDTQYF. DNA of the CDR3: TGCGCCAGCAGACTAGCGGGTAGCACAGATACGCAGTATTTT. This chain links TRBV5-1 with TRBJ2-3, with TRBD2 matching 9 bases. Germline V CDR1 and CDR2: SGHRS, YFSETQ. The CDR3 totals 14 residues. V trimming: 5 bases; J trimming: 0 bases; junction bases outside the gene matches: 1.

This clone was found a few times. This chain uses TRBV7-8 with TRBJ1-3; no clear D. This CDR3 has 12 residues. Germline CDR1 SGHVS, CDR2 FQNEAQ. V was cut by 2 bases and J by 4 bases, with 3 bases left in between. The CDR3 region is CASSLSGNTIYF. For the CDR3, the DNA is TGTGCCAGCAGCTTAAGCGGAAACACCATATATTTT.

This clone was seen a handful of times. The germline gene is not matched at one end of the junction; a read error may be the cause. The V and J genes are TRBV7-9 and TRBJ1-1; no clear D. This CDR3 region has 11 residues. Germline CDR1 SEHNR, CDR2 FQNEAQ (reference sequence). CDR3 loop: CASSLAGGRAF. CDR3 coding DNA: TGTGCCAGCAGCTTAGCGGGCGGGAGAGCGTTT. Combining the CDR3 with reference TRBV7-9 and TRBJ1-1 gives the whole variable domain DTGVSQNPRHKITKRGQNVTFRCDPISEHNRLYWYRQTLGQGPEFLTYFQNEAQLEKSRLLSDRFSAERPKGSFSTLEIQRTEQGDSAMYLCASSLAGGRAFGQGTRLTVV.

The chain joins TRBV5-3 to TRBJ2-4, with TRBD2 matching over 13 bases. TRBV5-3 is assigned to the ORF class and has an uncertain function. This CDR3 contains 18 residues. J lost 4 bases, V lost 4 bases, and 11 bases had no gene match. DNA of the CDR3: TGTGCCAGAAGCCCTACCCGACTAGCGGGGGGTTTGAAAAACATTCAGTACTTC. Its translation: CARSPTRLAGGLKNIQYF.

This chain uses TRBV24-1 with TRBJ2-1; 8 nucleotides line up with TRBD1. Losses at the gene ends were 3 bases for V and 4 bases for J; bases not matched to a gene: 7. The germline gives CDR1 KGHDR, CDR2 SFDVKD. The CDR3 has 16 amino acids. The chain's CDR3 is CATSDAGTGEYNEQFF. The CDR3 DNA follows: TGTGCCACCAGTGATGCCGGGACAGGAGAGTACAATGAGCAGTTCTTC.

V is TRBV9 and J is TRBJ2-1; TRBD1 might be the D (5 bases). The CDR3 is 14 amino acids. Trimming took off 2 bases at V and 3 bases at J, with 9 bases between the two ends. Germline V gene sequence: CDR1 SGDLS, CDR2 YYNGEE. The CDR3: CASSVHDSYNEQFF. CDR3 bases: TGTGCCAGCAGCGTCCACGACAGCTACAATGAGCAGTTCTTC.

The V call is TRBV4-3, the J call TRBJ1-3, with 7 bases matching TRBD1. From germline, CDR1 is LGHNA and CDR2 YSLEER. The CDR3 is made up of 17 amino acids. The ends lost 6 bases at V and 0 bases at J; junction bases unmatched: 11. The CDR3 sequence: CASSRSGTVSSGNTIYF. DNA for the CDR3: TGCGCCAGCAGTCGCTCCGGGACAGTCTCCTCTGGAAACACCATATATTTT.

The genes are TRBV11-3 and TRBJ2-1, with a weak D call TRBD2 (5 bases). CDR1 is SGHNT and CDR2 is YENEEA in the germline V gene. This CDR3 spans 13 amino acids. Deletions cut 3 bases from V and 7 bases from J, with 10 bases between. CDR3 in DNA: TGTGCCAGCAGCTTTATGGGAGTAAATGAGCAGTTCTTC. Protein sequence: CASSFMGVNEQFF.

This clone has more than one count but fewer than ten. The rearrangement uses TRBV19 and TRBJ2-3; 11 bases fit TRBD1. The length of the CDR3 is 17 residues. V lost 5 bases, J lost 2 bases, and 9 bases stayed unmatched. Germline V gene sequence: CDR1 LNHDA, CDR2 SQIVND (reference sequence). CDR3 sequence: CASSSGQGVIFTDTQYF. In DNA, the CDR3 is TGTGCCAGTAGTTCGGGACAGGGGGTAATTTTCACAGATACGCAGTATTTT. Based on the CDR3 plus reference TRBV19 and TRBJ2-3, the full variable domain is DGGITQSPKYLFRKEGQNVTLSCEQNLNHDAMYWYRQDPGQGLRLIYYSQIVNDFQKGDIAEGYSVSREKKESFPLTVTSAQKNPTAFYLCASSSGQGVIFTDTQYFGPGTRLTVL.

In this sample, this clone turned up a few times. The chain joins TRBV7-9 to TRBJ1-1, with TRBD1 as a possible D gene (5 bases). V was shortened by 7 bases and J by 0 bases, with 12 bases between the two germline ends. Germline V gives CDR1 SEHNR, CDR2 FQNEAQ (reference sequence). This CDR3 region has 14 residues. CDR3 sequence (DNA): TGTGCCAGCAACCTTGGGGGGATGAACACTGAAGCTTTCTTT. It codes for CASNLGGMNTEAFF.

The rearrangement links TRBV14 to TRBJ2-3; 7 bases are shared with TRBD2. J was trimmed by 4 bases and V by 1 base; bases with no gene match: 2. The CDR3 runs to 14 residues. The germline V gene encodes CDR1 SGHDN and CDR2 FVKESK. The chain's CDR3 is CASSQGGSPDTQYF. CDR3 in DNA: TGTGCCAGCAGCCAAGGCGGGAGTCCAGATACGCAGTATTTT.

The chain is built from TRBV5-4 and TRBJ2-5; the match to TRBD1 covers 8 bases. The CDR3 contains 14 residues. V gave up 1 base and J gave up 3 bases; unmatched junction bases: 2. CDR1 SGHNT and CDR2 YYREEE come from the germline V gene (reference sequence). Here the CDR3 reads CASSLSTGEETQYF. The DNA of the CDR3 is TGTGCCAGCAGCTTGTCGACAGGGGAAGAGACCCAGTACTTC.

The gene calls are TRBV7-2 and TRBJ1-1; D uncertain. Germline CDR1 SGHTA, CDR2 FQGNSA. The CDR3 has 14 residues. Trimming removed 2 bases from V and 4 bases from J, with 11 bases in between. CDR3 nucleotide sequence: TGTGCCAGCAGCTTATTAGCAGTAACCACTGAAGCTTTCTTT. As protein: CASSLLAVTTEAFF.